Below are 25 T cell receptor beta chains sequenced from a single sample in a study of blood T cells in healthy people across ages. Then a second PCR, running about 7 to 11 cycles, was carried out with a sample-barcoded 5' primer and a J-beta primer mix. TCRdb used MiXCR to reprocess the 5' RACE reads, holding one entry per CDR3 protein. The sample shows approximately 1.5 million distinct CDR3 sequences, 34% of them seen only once. The sample comprised blood. All receptors derive from a woman aged 25 to 45 in good health.

This clonotype was recorded many times. This chain connects TRBV20-1 to TRBJ2-1; D may match TRBD1 or TRBD2 (5 bases each). The germline V gene encodes CDR1 DFQATT and CDR2 SNEGSKA (reference sequence). V lost 3 bases and J 10 bases, leaving 19 bases between the germline ends. The CDR3 covers 14 residues. In nucleotides, the CDR3 is TGCAGTGCTAGCCGGGACGCCGGTGGATACGAGCAGTTCTTC. This translates into CSASRDAGGYEQFF.

This clonotype showed up just a few times. The gene calls are TRBV10-1 and TRBJ1-5; no firm D call. V gave up 4 bases and J gave up 7 bases, with 11 bases separating them. The CDR3 length is 13 residues. CDR1 is WNHNN and CDR2 is SYGVQD in the germline V gene (reference sequence). The CDR3 here is CASSGAPGQPQHF. DNA of the CDR3: TGCGCCAGCAGTGGGGCCCCCGGACAGCCCCAGCATTTT.

This clonotype was seen many times. The chain carries TRBV29-1 and TRBJ2-4, with 9 positions matching TRBD1. The V segment lost 6 bases and the J segment 7 bases; nucleotides outside the gene matches: 13. Looked up from germline, CDR1 is SQVTM and CDR2 is ANQGSEA. The CDR3 has 15 amino acids. This CDR3 reads CSVSREQGANNIQYF. CDR3 coding DNA: TGCAGCGTGAGCCGGGAACAGGGGGCGAACAACATTCAGTACTTC.

In nucleotides, the CDR3 is TGTGCCAGCAGCTTAGACTGGGGCTTCTACGAGCAGTACTTC. Protein sequence: CASSLDWGFYEQYF. The rearrangement links TRBV7-9 to TRBJ2-7; maybe TRBD1 (5 bases). Germline values: CDR1 SEHNR, CDR2 FQNEAQ (reference sequence). Trimming shortened V by 1 base and J by 3 bases, and 10 bases separated the two germline ends. This CDR3 has 14 amino acids.

The chain employs TRBV14 and TRBJ2-7, with D perhaps TRBD1 (5 bases). This CDR3 has 15 residues. Germline values: CDR1 SGHDN, CDR2 FVKESK. Trimming removed 0 bases from V and 5 bases from J, with 14 bases in between. The CDR3 is CASSQDSRQYHEQYF. Here the CDR3 DNA reads TGTGCCAGCAGCCAAGATTCTCGACAGTACCACGAGCAGTACTTC.

A few counts support this clonotype. The rearrangement joins TRBV9 to TRBJ2-3; the D gene is possibly TRBD2 (5 bases). Germline V CDR1 and CDR2: SGDLS, YYNGEE. The CDR3 extends over 14 amino acids. The V gene lost 0 bases and the J gene lost 3 bases, with 8 bases spanning the gap. The CDR3 DNA reads TGTGCCAGCAGCGTAGACGGGATAACAGATACGCAGTATTTT. This codes for CASSVDGITDTQYF.

The chain combines TRBV10-1 with TRBJ1-1, with TRBD1 matching 8 bases. From germline, CDR1 is WNHNN and CDR2 SYGVQD (reference sequence). V dropped 5 bases and J dropped 10; count of bases not matched to a gene: 9. The CDR3 is 13 amino acids. DNA of the CDR3: TGCGCCAGCAGTCAACCGGGACAGGAATTAGCTTTCTTT. Translating it yields CASSQPGQELAFF.

Turning to this clonotype: A much more abundant neighbour one base away suggests this may be a read error. The chain has TRBV20-1 and TRBJ2-7; TRBD1 might be the D (6 bases). This CDR3 contains 12 residues. CDR1 is DFQATT and CDR2 is SNEGSKA in the germline V gene (reference sequence). DNA of the CDR3: TGCGGTGCAAACGACAGGTTAAACGAGCAGTACTTC. It specifies CGANDRLNEQYF.

The V and J genes are TRBV7-2 and TRBJ2-3; 7 positions match TRBD2. The junction had 6 bases not matched to a gene; V was cut back by 4 bases and J by 2 bases. Germline CDR1 is SGHTA and CDR2 is FQGNSA. CDR3 length equals 15 residues. CDR3 region: CASSSSGALTDTQYF. In DNA form, the CDR3 reads TGTGCCAGCAGCTCCAGCGGGGCCCTCACAGATACGCAGTATTTT.

This clonotype has a handful of counts. This chain connects TRBV7-2 to TRBJ1-2; no clear D gene. V dropped 5 bases and J dropped 4 bases, with 17 bases sitting between them. The CDR3 is 15 residues long. In germline, CDR1 is SGHTA, CDR2 FQGNSA. The CDR3 bases are TGTGCCAGCAGCCCCCGGTCGGGTTCCCCCTATGGCTACACCTTC. Protein product: CASSPRSGSPYGYTF.

This clonotype has more than one count but fewer than ten. This sequence joins TRBV5-1 and TRBJ1-2; TRBD1 matches at 8 bases. Germline V gene sequence: CDR1 SGHRS, CDR2 YFSETQ. The CDR3 is made up of 15 amino acids. V shed 4 bases and J 4 bases; nucleotides not matched to a gene: 9. Here the CDR3 reads CASSVLGQVTYGYTF. CDR3 DNA: TGCGCCAGCAGCGTACTGGGACAGGTTACCTATGGCTACACCTTC. Full variable domain (rest looked up from reference TRBV5-1 and TRBJ1-2): KAGVTQTPRYLIKTRGQQVTLSCSPISGHRSVSWYQQTPGQGLQFLFEYFSETQRNKGNFPGRFSGRQFSNSRSEMNVSTLELGDSALYLCASSVLGQVTYGYTFGSGTRLTVV.

The chain couples TRBV20-1 to TRBJ1-2; perhaps TRBD1 as D (6 bases). CDR3 length: 15 amino acids. CDR1 and CDR2 from the germline V gene are DFQATT and SNEGSKA (reference sequence). Trimming pared 1 base from V and 4 bases from J, leaving 16 bases between. CDR3 sequence reads: CSARGGGSTTYGYTF. CDR3 coding DNA: TGCAGTGCTAGAGGGGGGGGCAGCACCACCTATGGCTACACCTTC.

The rearrangement uses TRBV5-1 and TRBJ2-3, with D uncertain. Germline CDR1 and CDR2: SGHRS and YFSETQ. This CDR3 region has 12 residues. Trimming left V 1 base short and J 6 bases short, with 6 bases between. CDR3 coding DNA: TGCGCCAGCAGCTTGACGATGGATACGCAGTATTTT. The encoded protein is CASSLTMDTQYF. The full variable domain, completed using reference TRBV5-1 and TRBJ2-3, is KAGVTQTPRYLIKTRGQQVTLSCSPISGHRSVSWYQQTPGQGLQFLFEYFSETQRNKGNFPGRFSGRQFSNSRSEMNVSTLELGDSALYLCASSLTMDTQYFGPGTRLTVL.

The chain has TRBV20-1 and TRBJ2-1; a weak D match, TRBD1 (6 bases). The V end lost 4 bases, the J end lost 1 base, and 8 bases lay between the germline ends. Germline V gene lookup returns CDR1 DFQATT and CDR2 SNEGSKA (reference sequence). The CDR3 spans 13 residues. As DNA, the CDR3 is TGCAGTGCTATGACAGGTTCCTACAATGAGCAGTTCTTC. As protein: CSAMTGSYNEQFF.

The V gene is TRBV5-5, the J gene TRBJ2-2, with no clear D. This CDR3 is 13 amino acids long. Trimming took off 1 base at V and 5 bases at J, with 6 bases between the two ends. The V gene's germline CDR1 is SGHKS and CDR2 YYEKEE (reference sequence). CDR3 sequence (DNA): TGTGCCAGCAGCTTGCCGCAGACCGGGGAGCTGTTTTTT. It encodes CASSLPQTGELFF.

This sequence joins TRBV5-6 and TRBJ2-7; 10 bases align to TRBD1. The CDR3 loop spans 15 amino acids. V lost 4 bases to trimming and J lost 0 bases; unmatched junction nucleotides: 4. CDR1 and CDR2 (germline): SGHDT, YYEEEE. CDR3 amino acids: CASSADRGISYEQYF. CDR3 in DNA: TGTGCCAGCAGCGCGGACAGGGGGATCTCCTACGAGCAGTACTTC.

The rearrangement links TRBV7-2 to TRBJ2-3, with D possibly being TRBD1 (5 bases). This CDR3 has 14 residues. Germline values: CDR1 SGHTA, CDR2 FQGNSA. Trimming left V 5 bases short and J 2 bases short, with 11 bases between. CDR3 sequence: CASSRRQTTDTQYF. CDR3 DNA: TGTGCCAGCAGCCGCCGACAGACCACAGATACGCAGTATTTT.

This clonotype was seen only a few times. The chain uses TRBV7-9 and TRBJ2-7; no reliable D call. Germline V gene data show CDR1 as SEHNR and CDR2 as FQNEAQ (reference sequence). Trimming shortened V by 4 bases and J by 6 bases, and 13 bases separated the two germline ends. This CDR3 has 13 amino acids. CDR3 amino acids: CASSWAPGSEQYF. The CDR3 coding sequence is TGTGCCAGCAGCTGGGCCCCCGGAAGCGAGCAGTACTTC.

This clonotype was seen only a few times. V and J are TRBV4-1 and TRBJ2-5, with D perhaps TRBD2 (6 bases). CDR1 and CDR2 from the germline V gene are MGHRA and YSYEKL. The CDR3 is 15 residues long. V lost 4 bases to trimming and J lost 5 bases, with 17 bases between them. CDR3 region: CASSPPLASGETQYF. CDR3 nucleotides: TGCGCCAGCAGCCCTCCCCTAGCGTCCGGGGAGACCCAGTACTTC.

The J gene is TRBJ1-1, the V gene TRBV3-1, with 8 bases fitting TRBD1. V lost 3 bases to trimming and J lost 7 bases; unmatched junction nucleotides: 10. CDR1 and CDR2 (germline): LGHDT, YNNKEL (reference sequence). The CDR3 has 15 amino acids. This CDR3 reads CASSHTDRGRDEAFF. In DNA, the CDR3 is TGTGCCAGCAGCCATACAGACAGGGGCAGGGATGAAGCTTTCTTT.

V and J are TRBV27 and TRBJ2-7; no definite D call. Trimming took 0 bases from V and 5 from J, leaving 14 bases between them. Germline-derived CDR1 and CDR2 are MNHEY and SMNVEV (reference sequence). This CDR3 region has 15 residues. In nucleotides, the CDR3 is TGTGCCAGCAGTTTATCCCAGTACCTGTCCCACGAGCAGTACTTC. Translating gives CASSLSQYLSHEQYF.

This clonotype has only a few counts. The chain joins TRBV28 to TRBJ2-5, with D perhaps matching TRBD1 or TRBD2 (5 bases each). Trimming stripped 8 bases from V and 4 bases from J, with 23 bases between. Germline values: CDR1 MDHEN, CDR2 SYDVKM. The CDR3 totals 16 residues. The CDR3 loop is CASSYYGASSRETQYF. CDR3 bases: TGTGCCAGCTCTTATTACGGGGCTAGCTCCCGAGAGACCCAGTACTTC.

The V and J genes are TRBV5-1 and TRBJ2-3; D unresolved. Between the trimmed V and J ends, which lost 0 bases and 0 bases, there was a span of 8 bases. Germline lookup yields CDR1 SGHRS and CDR2 YFSETQ. This CDR3 has 15 residues. DNA of the CDR3: TGCGCCAGCAGCTTGGCTCTCTCCAGCACAGATACGCAGTATTTT. Translation: CASSLALSSTDTQYF.

The gene calls are TRBV4-1 and TRBJ2-5, with D perhaps TRBD1 (6 bases). Germline V gene data show CDR1 as MGHRA and CDR2 as YSYEKL. The CDR3 extends over 16 amino acids. Trimming took 0 bases from V and 2 from J, leaving 13 bases between them. The DNA for the CDR3 is TGCGCCAGCAGCCAAGATAAAGGGACAATACAAGAGACCCAGTACTTC. This gives the protein CASSQDKGTIQETQYF.

To note about this clonotype: One end of the junction fails to match germline, which may point to a read error. This chain connects TRBV4-1 to TRBJ1-2; D might be TRBD1 (6 bases). The CDR3 has 14 amino acids. Germline-derived CDR1 and CDR2 are MGHRA and YSYEKL. CDR3 DNA: TGCGCCAGCAGAGTCCCCGGGGGGCACTATGGCTCCACCTTC. This sequence encodes CASRVPGGHYGSTF.